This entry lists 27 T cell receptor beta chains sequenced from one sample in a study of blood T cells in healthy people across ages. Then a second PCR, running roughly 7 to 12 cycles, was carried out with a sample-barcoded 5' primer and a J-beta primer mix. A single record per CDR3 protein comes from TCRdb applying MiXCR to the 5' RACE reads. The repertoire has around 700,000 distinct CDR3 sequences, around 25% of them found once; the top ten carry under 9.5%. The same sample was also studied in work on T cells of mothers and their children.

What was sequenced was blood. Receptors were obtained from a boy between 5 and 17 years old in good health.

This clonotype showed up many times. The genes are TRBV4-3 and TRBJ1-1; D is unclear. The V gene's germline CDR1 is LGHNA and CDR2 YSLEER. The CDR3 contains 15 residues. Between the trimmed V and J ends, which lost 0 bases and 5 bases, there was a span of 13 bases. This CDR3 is CASSQDRGFGTEAFF. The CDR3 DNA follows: TGCGCCAGCAGCCAAGATCGCGGATTCGGTACTGAAGCTTTCTTT.

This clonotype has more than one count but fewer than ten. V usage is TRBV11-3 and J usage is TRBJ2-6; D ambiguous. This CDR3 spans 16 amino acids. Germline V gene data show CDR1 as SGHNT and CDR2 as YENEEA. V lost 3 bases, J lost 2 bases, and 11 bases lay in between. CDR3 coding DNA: TGTGCCAGCAGCTTGTTTAATGGAGCTGGGGCCAACGTCCTGACTTTC. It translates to CASSLFNGAGANVLTF.

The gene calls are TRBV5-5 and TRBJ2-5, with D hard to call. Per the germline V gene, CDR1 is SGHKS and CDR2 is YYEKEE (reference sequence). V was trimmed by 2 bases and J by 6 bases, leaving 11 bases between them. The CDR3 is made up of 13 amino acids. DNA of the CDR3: TGTGCCAGCAGCTTCTGGAGACGAAAGACCCAGTACTTC. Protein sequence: CASSFWRRKTQYF.

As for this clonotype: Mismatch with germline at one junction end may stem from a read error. The CDR3 nucleotides are TGTGTCAGCAGCTTAGAACTAGTCTACGAGCAGTACTTC. Translated: CVSSLELVYEQYF. The V call is TRBV7-2, the J call TRBJ2-7; D perhaps matches TRBD2 (5 bases). CDR1 is SGHTA and CDR2 is FQGNSA in the germline V gene. The CDR3 totals 13 residues.

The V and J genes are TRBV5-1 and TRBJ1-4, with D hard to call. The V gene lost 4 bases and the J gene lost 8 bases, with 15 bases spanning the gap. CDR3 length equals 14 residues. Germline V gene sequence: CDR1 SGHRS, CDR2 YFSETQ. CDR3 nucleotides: TGCGCCAGCAGCCCCAGGACGGATGGGGAAAAACTGTTTTTT. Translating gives CASSPRTDGEKLFF.

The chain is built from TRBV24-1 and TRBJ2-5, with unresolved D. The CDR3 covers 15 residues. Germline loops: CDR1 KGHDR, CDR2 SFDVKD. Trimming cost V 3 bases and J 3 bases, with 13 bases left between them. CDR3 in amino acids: CATSDRLTDEETQYF. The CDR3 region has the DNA TGTGCCACCAGTGATCGCTTAACAGATGAAGAGACCCAGTACTTC.

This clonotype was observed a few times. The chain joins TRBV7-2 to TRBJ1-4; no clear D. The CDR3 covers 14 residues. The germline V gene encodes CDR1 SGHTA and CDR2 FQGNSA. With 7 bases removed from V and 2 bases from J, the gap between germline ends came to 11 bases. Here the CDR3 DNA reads TGTGCCAGCAAACCGGGGAATACTAATGAAAAACTGTTTTTT. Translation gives CASKPGNTNEKLFF.

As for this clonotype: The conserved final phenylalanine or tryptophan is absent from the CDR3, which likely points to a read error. In DNA, the CDR3 is TGTGCCAGCAGCGCCCGGGACAGGGGACCCCTCCACCTT. Protein product: CASSARDRGPLHL. The chain couples TRBV9 to TRBJ1-6, with 10 positions matching TRBD1. V lost 3 bases, J lost 12 bases, and 3 bases stayed unmatched. The germline gives CDR1 SGDLS, CDR2 YYNGEE. The CDR3 has 13 amino acids.

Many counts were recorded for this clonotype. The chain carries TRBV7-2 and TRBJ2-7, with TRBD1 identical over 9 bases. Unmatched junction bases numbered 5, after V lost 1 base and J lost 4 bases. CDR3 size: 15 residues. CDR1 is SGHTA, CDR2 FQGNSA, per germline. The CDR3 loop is CASSLGGTGRYEQYF. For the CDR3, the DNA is TGTGCCAGCAGCTTAGGAGGGACAGGGCGTTACGAGCAGTACTTC.

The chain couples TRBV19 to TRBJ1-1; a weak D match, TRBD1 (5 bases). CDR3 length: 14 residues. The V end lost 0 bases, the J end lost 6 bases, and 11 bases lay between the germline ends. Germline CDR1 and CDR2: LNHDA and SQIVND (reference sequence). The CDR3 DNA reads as TGTGCCAGTAGTATAGAAGGGGAGATGGCTGAAGCTTTCTTT. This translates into CASSIEGEMAEAFF.

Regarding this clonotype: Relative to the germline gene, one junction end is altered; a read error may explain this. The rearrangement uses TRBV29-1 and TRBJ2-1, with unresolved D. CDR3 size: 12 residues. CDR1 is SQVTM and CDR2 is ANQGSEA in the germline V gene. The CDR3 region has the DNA TGCAGCGTTGAAGTCCGCTACAGTGAGCAGTTCTTC. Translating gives CSVEVRYSEQFF.

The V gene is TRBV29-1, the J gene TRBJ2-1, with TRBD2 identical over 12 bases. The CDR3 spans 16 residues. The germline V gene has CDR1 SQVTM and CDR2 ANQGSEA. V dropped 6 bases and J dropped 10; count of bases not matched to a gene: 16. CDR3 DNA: TGCAGCGTCTGGGGGGTGGCTAGCGGGAGGGCATCCGAGCAGTTCTTC. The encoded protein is CSVWGVASGRASEQFF.

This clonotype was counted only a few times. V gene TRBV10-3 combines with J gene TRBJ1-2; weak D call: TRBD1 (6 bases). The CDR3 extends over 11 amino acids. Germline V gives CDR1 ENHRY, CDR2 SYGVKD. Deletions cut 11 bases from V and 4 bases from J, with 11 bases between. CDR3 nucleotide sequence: TGTGCCTCCCAACAGGGCTATGGCTACACCTTC. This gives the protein CASQQGYGYTF.

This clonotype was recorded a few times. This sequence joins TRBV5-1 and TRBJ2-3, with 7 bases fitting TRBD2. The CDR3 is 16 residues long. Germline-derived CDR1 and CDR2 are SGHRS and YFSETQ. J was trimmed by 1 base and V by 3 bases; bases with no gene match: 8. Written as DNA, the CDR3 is TGCGCCAGCAGCTCCGGACTAGTCGAGGGCACAGATACGCAGTATTTT. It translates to CASSSGLVEGTDTQYF.

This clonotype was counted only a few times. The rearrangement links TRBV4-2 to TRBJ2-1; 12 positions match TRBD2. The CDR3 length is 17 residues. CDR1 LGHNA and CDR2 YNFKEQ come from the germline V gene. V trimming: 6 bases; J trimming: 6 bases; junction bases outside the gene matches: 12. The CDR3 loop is CASRGMRTSGTFNEQFF. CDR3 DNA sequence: TGTGCCAGCAGGGGGATGCGGACTAGCGGGACCTTCAATGAGCAGTTCTTC.

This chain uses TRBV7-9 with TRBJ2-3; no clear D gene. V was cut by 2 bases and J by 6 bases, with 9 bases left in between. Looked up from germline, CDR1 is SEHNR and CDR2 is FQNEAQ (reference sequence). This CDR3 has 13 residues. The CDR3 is CASSLNAADTQYF. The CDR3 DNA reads TGTGCCAGCAGCTTAAATGCCGCCGATACGCAGTATTTT.

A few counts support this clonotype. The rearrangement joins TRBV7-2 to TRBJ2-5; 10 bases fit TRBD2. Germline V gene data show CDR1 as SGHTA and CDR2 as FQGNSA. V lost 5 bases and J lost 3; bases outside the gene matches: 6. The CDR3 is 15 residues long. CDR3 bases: TGTGCCAGCAGCCTAGGACTAGCGGTGAAAGAGACCCAGTACTTC. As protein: CASSLGLAVKETQYF.

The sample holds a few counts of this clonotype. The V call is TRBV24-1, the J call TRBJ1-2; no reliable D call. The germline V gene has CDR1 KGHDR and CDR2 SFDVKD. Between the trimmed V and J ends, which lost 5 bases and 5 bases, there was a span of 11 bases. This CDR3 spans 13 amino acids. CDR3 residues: CATSAGGTYGYTF. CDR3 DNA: TGTGCCACCAGTGCTGGCGGAACTTATGGCTACACCTTC.

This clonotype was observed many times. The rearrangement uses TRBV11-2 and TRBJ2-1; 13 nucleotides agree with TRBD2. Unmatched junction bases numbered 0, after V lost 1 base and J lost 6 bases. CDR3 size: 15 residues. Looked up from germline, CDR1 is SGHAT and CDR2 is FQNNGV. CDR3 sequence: CASSLGTSGGNEQFF. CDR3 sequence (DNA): TGTGCCAGCAGCTTAGGGACTAGCGGGGGCAATGAGCAGTTCTTC.

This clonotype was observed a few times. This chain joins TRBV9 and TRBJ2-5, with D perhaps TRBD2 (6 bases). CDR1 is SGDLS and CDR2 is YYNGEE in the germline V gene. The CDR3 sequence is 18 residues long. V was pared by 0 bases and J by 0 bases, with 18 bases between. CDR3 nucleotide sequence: TGTGCCAGCAGCGTAGGGGACTCGAGATCATCGTACCAAGAGACCCAGTACTTC. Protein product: CASSVGDSRSSYQETQYF.

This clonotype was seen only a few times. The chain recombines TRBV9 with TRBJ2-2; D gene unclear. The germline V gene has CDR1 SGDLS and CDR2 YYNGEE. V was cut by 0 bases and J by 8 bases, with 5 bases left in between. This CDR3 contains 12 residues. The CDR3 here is CASSVVEGELFF. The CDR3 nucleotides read TGTGCCAGCAGCGTAGTGGAAGGGGAGCTGTTTTTT. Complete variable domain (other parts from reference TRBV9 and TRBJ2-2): DSGVTQTPKHLITATGQRVTLRCSPRSGDLSVYWYQQSLDQGLQFLIQYYNGEERAKGNILERFSAQQFPDLHSELNLSSLELGDSALYFCASSVVEGELFFGEGSRLTVL.

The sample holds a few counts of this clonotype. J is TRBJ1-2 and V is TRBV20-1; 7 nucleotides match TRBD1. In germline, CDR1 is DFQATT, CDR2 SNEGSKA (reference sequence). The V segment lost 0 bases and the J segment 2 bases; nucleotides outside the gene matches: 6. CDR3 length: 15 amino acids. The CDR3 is CSARDEGATNYGYTF. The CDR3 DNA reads TGCAGTGCTAGAGATGAGGGGGCAACAAACTATGGCTACACCTTC.

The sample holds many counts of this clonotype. CDR3 in DNA: TGTGCCACCAGTGACGGCGGGGGTTACACAGATACGCAGTATTTT. Translated: CATSDGGGYTDTQYF. The chain carries TRBV24-1 and TRBJ2-3; 7 bases are a match to TRBD2. This CDR3 has 15 amino acids. The junction had 5 bases not matched to a gene; V was cut back by 4 bases and J by 2 bases. Germline V lookup: CDR1 KGHDR, CDR2 SFDVKD.

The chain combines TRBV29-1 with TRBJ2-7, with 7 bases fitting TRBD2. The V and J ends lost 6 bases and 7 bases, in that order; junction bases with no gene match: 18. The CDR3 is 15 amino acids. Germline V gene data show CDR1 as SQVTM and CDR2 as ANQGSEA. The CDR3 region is CSVAWISTAGGEQYF. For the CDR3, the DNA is TGCAGCGTGGCCTGGATATCTACCGCCGGGGGGGAGCAGTACTTC.

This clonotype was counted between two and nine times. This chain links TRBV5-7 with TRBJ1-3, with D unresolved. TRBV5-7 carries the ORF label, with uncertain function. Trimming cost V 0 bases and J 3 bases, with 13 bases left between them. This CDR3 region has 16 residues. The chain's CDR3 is CASSLAIWRDGNTIYF. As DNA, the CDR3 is TGTGCCAGCAGCTTGGCCATTTGGAGGGATGGAAACACCATATATTTT.

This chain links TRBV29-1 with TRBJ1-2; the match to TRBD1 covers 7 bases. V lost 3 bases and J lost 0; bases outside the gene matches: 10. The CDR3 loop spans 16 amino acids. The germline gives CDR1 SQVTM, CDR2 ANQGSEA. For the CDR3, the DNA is TGCAGCGTTGACGCCGACAGGGCGCTAGCTAACTATGGCTACACCTTC. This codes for CSVDADRALANYGYTF.

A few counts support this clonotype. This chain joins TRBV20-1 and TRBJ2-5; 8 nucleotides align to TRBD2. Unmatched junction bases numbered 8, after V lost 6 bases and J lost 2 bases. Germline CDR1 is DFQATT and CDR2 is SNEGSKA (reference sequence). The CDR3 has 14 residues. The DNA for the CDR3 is TGCAGTGCCCCAACTAGCGGCTCTCAAGAGACCCAGTACTTC. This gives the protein CSAPTSGSQETQYF.